This T cell receptor beta chain was identified in a study of T cell responses to AZD1222 COVID-19 vaccine. Findings of the study overall: The repertoires were collected only after the peak T cell response. Unmutated variant regions reportedly attract nearly half of all spike-specific TCRs. It should be noted that donors were predominantly white British and more often female, and clonal diversity was possibly underestimated.

Trimming removed 7 bases from V and 4 bases from J, with 15 bases in between. There are 14 residues in the CDR3. Germline-derived CDR1 and CDR2 are MDHEN and SYDVKM. In the case of this clone: Its target is unknown.

Libraries were prepared by immunoSEQ multiplex PCR; TCRdb keeps only in-frame clonotypes and omits some of them. This sample has roughly 100,000 clones, with approximately 89% found just once. The sample in question was peripheral blood, obtained 28 days after the second AZD1222 dose. This TCR was recovered from an adult who received the AZD1222 COVID-19 vaccine. The chain combines TRBV28 with TRBJ2-3; possible D gene TRBD2, 6 bases. CDR3 nucleotide sequence: TGTGCCAGCAAAGGCGGAGGGCGGGCAGATACGCAGTATTTT. Its protein product is CASKGGGRADTQYF.